This is a list of T cell receptor beta chains from one sample in a study of shared clonotypes between healthy human individuals. The data were produced by immunoSEQ multiplex PCR, yet TCRdb's version contains in-frame clones alone and is incomplete. The sample contains 2 million to 3 million clones, more than 85% of which appear only once. The specimen sequenced was naive CD4+ T cells from PBMCs. Every receptor here comes from a man in his late teens or twenties in good health. Some clones in this sample may be carry-over from other donors' samples. CDR3s include the opening cysteine and the closing phenylalanine or tryptophan. Each record gives: V gene, clone size, J gene, D gene, CDR3 protein, CDR3 DNA. The D gene is left open where the match is weak. Size tells how often a clone was seen (once, few, many) or the class of an expanded clone, and some rows leave it out.

TRBV28	.	TRBJ2-3	.	CASSPSWRTDTQYF	TGTGCCAGCAGTCCCTCGTGGCGCACAGATACGCAGTATTTT
TRBV5-1	.	TRBJ2-1	TRBD2	CASSLTPGGRAYNEQFF	TGCGCCAGCAGCTTGACGCCTGGCGGGAGGGCCTACAATGAGCAGTTCTTC
TRBV6-6	.	TRBJ1-2	TRBD1	CASSSRDREGYTF	TGTGCCAGCAGTAGCCGGGACAGGGAAGGCTACACCTTC
TRBV19	.	TRBJ1-1	.	CAIGGWGTEAFF	TGTGCCATTGGGGGTTGGGGCACTGAAGCTTTCTTT
TRBV28	once	TRBJ1-1	TRBD1	CASTPPPGGTEAFF	TGTGCCAGCACCCCGCCGCCAGGGGGCACTGAAGCTTTCTTT
TRBV7-3	.	TRBJ2-1	.	CASSLEGQYSYNEQFF	TGTGCCAGCAGCTTGGAAGGACAGTACTCCTACAATGAGCAGTTCTTC
TRBV7-2	once	TRBJ1-1	.	CASSPFGANTEAFF	TGTGCCAGCAGCCCTTTCGGGGCGAACACTGAAGCTTTCTTT
TRBV4-2	.	TRBJ1-2	.	CASSQERDGHYGYTF	TGTGCCAGCAGCCAAGAGCGGGACGGACACTATGGCTACACCTTC
TRBV28	.	TRBJ1-5	.	CASSLREPGSNQPQHF	TGTGCCAGCAGTTTGAGGGAGCCGGGGAGCAATCAGCCCCAGCATTTT
TRBV10-3	.	TRBJ1-2	TRBD1	CAINQGQGNYGYTF	TGTGCCATCAACCAAGGACAGGGTAACTATGGCTACACCTTC
TRBV7-3	.	TRBJ2-1	TRBD2	CASSTTSGRLNEQFF	TGTGCCAGCAGCACGACTAGCGGGAGGCTGAATGAGCAGTTCTTC
TRBV28	.	TRBJ1-2	TRBD1	CASSSTGAGGYTF	TGTGCCAGCAGTTCGACAGGGGCCGGCGGCTACACCTTC
TRBV5-4	.	TRBJ2-5	TRBD2	CASSLMTSGTETQYF	TGTGCCAGCAGCTTGATGACTAGCGGGACAGAGACCCAGTACTTC
TRBV5-1	.	TRBJ2-7	.	CASTLGGSASYEQYF	TGCGCCAGCACCCTCGGGGGTAGCGCCTCCTACGAGCAGTACTTC
TRBV30	.	TRBJ1-5	.	CAWSGSNSNQPQHF	TGTGCCTGGAGCGGGTCTAATAGCAATCAGCCCCAGCATTTT
TRBV19	.	TRBJ2-7	.	CASSISRGRYEQYF	TGTGCCAGTAGTATCTCCCGGGGAAGGTACGAGCAGTACTTC
TRBV5-6	.	TRBJ1-5	.	CASSLTPVNQPQHF	TGTGCCAGCAGCTTGACCCCGGTAAATCAGCCCCAGCATTTT
TRBV11-1	.	TRBJ2-7	TRBD1	CASSLGTGDYYEQYF	TGTGCCAGCAGCTTAGGGACAGGGGACTACTACGAGCAGTACTTC
TRBV19	.	TRBJ2-1	TRBD1	CASSRIQGNNEQFF	TGTGCCAGTAGCAGAATACAGGGGAACAATGAGCAGTTCTTC
TRBV19	once	TRBJ1-2	.	CASSMAGLGIRGYTF	TGTGCCAGTAGTATGGCCGGACTGGGCATTCGTGGCTACACCTTC
TRBV28	.	TRBJ1-2	.	CASRLEHGYTF	TGTGCCAGCAGGTTAGAGCATGGCTACACCTTC
TRBV12-5	.	TRBJ2-4	TRBD1	CASDPGQAGKNIQYF	TGTGCTAGTGATCCGGGACAGGCTGGCAAAAACATTCAGTACTTC
TRBV7-9	.	TRBJ2-1	.	CASSLGAPTPHEQFF	TGTGCCAGCAGCTTAGGGGCTCCCACCCCACATGAGCAGTTCTTC
TRBV18	.	TRBJ2-1	TRBD1	CASSPGSGGQGSKNEQFF	TGTGCCAGCTCACCAGGTTCGGGGGGACAGGGAAGTAAGAATGAGCAGTTCTTC
TRBV18	.	TRBJ2-7	TRBD1	CASSPRQGRRLHEQYF	TGTGCCAGCTCACCAAGACAGGGAAGGAGACTACACGAGCAGTACTTC
TRBV11-2	.	TRBJ1-1	TRBD1	CASRFTGGTEAFF	TGTGCCAGCAGATTCACAGGGGGCACTGAAGCTTTCTTT
TRBV5-6	.	TRBJ1-1	TRBD1	CASSLAGDRGGTEAFF	TGTGCCAGCAGCTTGGCCGGGGACAGGGGAGGCACTGAAGCTTTCTTT
TRBV2	.	TRBJ1-1	.	CASRSRENTEAFF	TGTGCCAGCAGGAGCCGGGAGAACACTGAAGCTTTCTTT
TRBV28	.	TRBJ2-7	.	CASSSPGEQYF	TGTGCCAGCAGTTCCCCCGGCGAGCAGTACTTC
TRBV28	.	TRBJ1-3	.	CASSPASRDIAGNTIYF	TGTGCCAGCAGTCCCGCGAGTAGGGACATTGCTGGAAACACCATATATTTT
TRBV5-1	.	TRBJ2-5	TRBD1	CASSAGQGTLKETQYF	TGCGCCAGCAGCGCCGGACAGGGGACATTAAAAGAGACCCAGTACTTC
TRBV28	.	TRBJ2-2	.	CASSVTSGELFF	TGTGCCAGCAGTGTGACGAGCGGGGAGCTGTTTTTT
TRBV27	once	TRBJ2-7	TRBD2	CASSSLAGSSYEQYF	TGTGCCAGCAGTTCCCTAGCGGGTAGCTCCTACGAGCAGTACTTC
TRBV5-1	.	TRBJ1-2	.	CASSPSTVSYGYTF	TGCGCCAGCAGCCCCTCTACAGTGAGCTATGGCTACACCTTC
TRBV30	.	TRBJ1-6	TRBD1	CAWSVVRGRNSPLHF	TGTGCCTGGAGTGTAGTAAGGGGGCGTAATTCACCCCTCCACTTT
TRBV15	.	TRBJ2-5	TRBD2	CATSRTGLAERRGETQYF	TGTGCCACCAGCAGGACGGGACTAGCGGAACGCCGGGGAGAGACCCAGTACTTC
TRBV14	.	TRBJ2-5	.	CASSQTRDEETQYF	TGTGCCAGCAGCCAGACCAGGGATGAAGAGACCCAGTACTTC
TRBV6-5	.	TRBJ1-1	.	CASSYEAAPGGSEAFF	TGTGCCAGCAGTTACGAGGCAGCCCCAGGAGGGTCTGAAGCTTTCTTT
TRBV10-3	.	TRBJ2-4	.	CAIRDQGAKNIQYF	TGTGCCATCAGAGACCAGGGGGCCAAAAACATTCAGTACTTC
TRBV6-1	.	TRBJ1-6	TRBD1	CASSAQGAGSPLHF	TGTGCCAGCAGTGCCCAGGGGGCGGGTTCACCCCTCCACTTT
TRBV7-2	once	TRBJ2-3	.	CASSLAGGTDTQYF	TGTGCCAGCAGCTTAGCTGGAGGCACAGATACGCAGTATTTT
TRBV29-1	once	TRBJ2-3	TRBD2	CSVAGLVTDTQYF	TGCAGCGTTGCGGGACTAGTTACAGATACGCAGTATTTT
TRBV6-1	.	TRBJ2-4	TRBD2	CASSEREGNIQYF	TGTGCCAGCAGTGAAAGGGAGGGAAACATTCAGTACTTC
TRBV11-1	.	TRBJ1-2	.	CASSWGDYGYTF	TGTGCCAGCAGCTGGGGCGACTATGGCTACACCTTC
TRBV5-1	.	TRBJ2-5	TRBD2	CASSLAAGVETQYF	TGCGCCAGCAGCTTGGCGGCGGGAGTTGAGACCCAGTACTTC
TRBV2	.	TRBJ1-4	TRBD1	CASRDRGEKLFF	TGTGCCAGCAGGGACAGGGGTGAAAAACTGTTTTTT
TRBV6-1	.	TRBJ1-2	.	CASSEGAAGYGYTF	TGTGCCAGCAGTGAGGGAGCCGCGGGGTATGGCTACACCTTC
TRBV5-1	.	TRBJ1-1	TRBD1	CASSSQPGQGAEAFF	TGCGCCAGCAGCTCACAACCGGGACAGGGGGCTGAAGCTTTCTTT
TRBV19	.	TRBJ2-2	TRBD2	CASSRLAGGPGELFF	TGTGCCAGTAGTAGGCTAGCGGGAGGCCCCGGGGAGCTGTTTTTT
TRBV27	.	TRBJ2-3	.	CASSPHGSVAQYF	TGTGCCAGCAGTCCTCACGGGAGCGTGGCGCAGTATTTT
TRBV7-3	.	TRBJ2-2	.	CASSSNTLSGELFF	TGTGCCAGCAGCTCCAACACCCTGTCCGGGGAGCTGTTTTTT
TRBV5-4	.	TRBJ2-3	.	CASSFQGSDTQYF	TGTGCCAGCAGCTTTCAGGGGTCAGATACGCAGTATTTT
TRBV6-1	.	TRBJ2-7	.	CASRPPGRAYEQYF	TGTGCCAGCAGACCCCCAGGAAGGGCCTACGAGCAGTACTTC
TRBV5-4	.	TRBJ2-3	.	CASSLVGRWGTDTQYF	TGTGCCAGCAGCTTGGTTGGGCGCTGGGGCACAGATACGCAGTATTTT
TRBV27	.	TRBJ1-3	.	CASSLGTPRGPGNTIYF	TGTGCCAGCAGTTTGGGGACCCCCCGAGGGCCTGGAAACACCATATATTTT
TRBV7-3	.	TRBJ2-2	TRBD2	CASSLSRGRLEAGELFF	TGTGCCAGCAGCTTATCCCGCGGGAGGTTAGAGGCCGGGGAGCTGTTTTTT
TRBV9	.	TRBJ1-4	.	CASSVDPKNEKLFF	TGTGCCAGCAGCGTAGATCCCAAGAATGAAAAACTGTTTTTT
TRBV5-1	.	TRBJ2-7	TRBD2	CASSPGLASYEQYF	TGCGCCAGCAGCCCCGGACTAGCGAGCTACGAGCAGTACTTC
TRBV5-1	.	TRBJ2-3	.	CASSLQDTDTQYF	TGCGCCAGCAGCTTACAAGACACAGATACGCAGTATTTT
TRBV5-4	.	TRBJ2-7	TRBD1	CASSFGQAYEQYF	TGTGCCAGCAGCTTTGGACAGGCCTACGAGCAGTACTTC